The sequence of this TCR beta chain was determined in a study of shared clonotypes between healthy human individuals. As for the study in general: Per donor, CD8 memory used one plate, CD8 naive used two, CD4 memory used three and CD4 naive used three.

V gave up 0 bases and J gave up 8 bases, with 14 bases separating them. CDR3 size: 15 residues. Germline assignment: CDR1 SGDLS and CDR2 YYNGEE. Study-wide findings and caveats: Non-shared clonotypes showed lower generation probabilities than clonotypes common to all four donors.

Clones were read by immunoSEQ multiplex PCR, and TCRdb kept only the in-frame ones, dropping some. The repertoire holds approximately 740,000 clones, with under 80% as singletons. This clone was counted only a few times. The target antigen is unknown. The sequencing sample was made of memory CD4+ T cells sorted from blood. The subset denotes: CD45RA-negative fraction. The chain combines TRBV9 with TRBJ1-4; D is unresolved. This clonotype originated in a woman younger than 45 in good health. CDR3 nucleotides: TGTGCCAGCAGCGTAGAATCGGGAACTGGAGAAAAACTGTTTTTT. Its translation: CASSVESGTGEKLFF. Variable domain in full (rest from reference TRBV9 and TRBJ1-4): DSGVTQTPKHLITATGQRVTLRCSPRSGDLSVYWYQQSLDQGLQFLIQYYNGEERAKGNILERFSAQQFPDLHSELNLSSLELGDSALYFCASSVESGTGEKLFFGSGTQLSVL.